This entry concerns a single T cell receptor (beta chain). Its antigen is unidentified. Clones were read by immunoSEQ multiplex PCR, and TCRdb kept only the in-frame ones, dropping some. The sample carries under 150,000 clones, 86% recorded once. These data originate in a study of Ad26.COV2.S vaccination and SARS-CoV-2 variants. Study outcomes and limitations: Substantial breadth was reportedly displayed by spike-specific CD8+ and CD4+ T cell responses after vaccination.

The sample was peripheral blood, taken after recovery from COVID-19. The origin of this receptor is a human donor who had recovered from COVID-19.

CDR3 loop: CASSFRTNTGELFF. CDR3 sequence (DNA): TGTGCCAGCAGTTTTCGGACCAACACCGGGGAGCTGTTTTTT. The V and J genes are TRBV27 and TRBJ2-2; D is unclear. The CDR3 totals 14 residues. Trimming shortened V by 3 bases and J by 2 bases, and 7 bases separated the two germline ends. Germline CDR1 MNHEY, CDR2 SMNVEV (reference sequence).